The source of this T cell receptor beta chain is a study of T cells after yellow fever vaccination. This clonotype was detected many times. Germline V gene data show CDR1 as SGHTA and CDR2 as FQGNSA. V was shortened by 5 bases and J by 10 bases, with 11 bases between the two germline ends. The CDR3 is 11 amino acids. MiXCR, applied by TCRdb to the 5' RACE reads, yields one record per CDR3 protein. The sample lists roughly 150,000 distinct CDR3 sequences, 7% to 9% occurring once. The sequences come from CD4+ T cells sorted from PBMCs, collected 5 days after the yellow fever booster vaccination. The V and J genes are TRBV7-2 and TRBJ1-1; D uncertain. This clonotype was obtained from a man younger than 40 who received the YFV17D yellow fever vaccine. The CDR3 protein is CASSLISVAFF. The CDR3 bases are TGTGCCAGCAGCCTAATTAGCGTAGCTTTCTTT.